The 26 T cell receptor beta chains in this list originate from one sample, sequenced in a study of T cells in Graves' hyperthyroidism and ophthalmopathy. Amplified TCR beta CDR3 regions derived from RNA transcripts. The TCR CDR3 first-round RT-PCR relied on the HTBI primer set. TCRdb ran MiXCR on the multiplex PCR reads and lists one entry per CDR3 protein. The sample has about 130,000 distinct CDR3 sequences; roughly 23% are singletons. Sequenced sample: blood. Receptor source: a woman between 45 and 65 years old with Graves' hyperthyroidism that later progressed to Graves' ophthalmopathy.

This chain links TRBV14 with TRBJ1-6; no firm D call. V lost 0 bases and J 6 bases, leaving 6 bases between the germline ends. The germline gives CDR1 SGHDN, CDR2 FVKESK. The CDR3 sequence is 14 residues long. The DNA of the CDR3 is TGTGCCAGCAGCCAAGATTTCGTTAATTCACCCCTCCACTTT. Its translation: CASSQDFVNSPLHF.

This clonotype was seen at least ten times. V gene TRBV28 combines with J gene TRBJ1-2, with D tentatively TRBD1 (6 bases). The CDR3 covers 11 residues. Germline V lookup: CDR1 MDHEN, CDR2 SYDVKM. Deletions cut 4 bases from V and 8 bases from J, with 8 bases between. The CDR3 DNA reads TGTGCCAGCAGTTCCGACAGGGGCTACACCTTC. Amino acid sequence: CASSSDRGYTF.

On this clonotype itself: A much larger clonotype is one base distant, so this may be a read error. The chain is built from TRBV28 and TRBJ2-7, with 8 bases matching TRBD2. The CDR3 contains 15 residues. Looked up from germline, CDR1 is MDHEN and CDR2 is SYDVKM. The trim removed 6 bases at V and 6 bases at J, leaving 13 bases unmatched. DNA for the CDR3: TGTGCCAGCAGGCGGGGAGCGAGCGGGAGTAGCGAGCAGTACTTC. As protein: CASRRGASGSSEQYF.

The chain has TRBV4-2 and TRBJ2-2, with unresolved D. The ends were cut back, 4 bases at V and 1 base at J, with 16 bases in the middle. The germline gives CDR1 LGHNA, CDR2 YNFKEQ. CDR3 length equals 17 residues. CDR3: CASSRLSGAQNTGELFF. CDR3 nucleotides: TGTGCCAGCAGCCGTCTTAGTGGCGCCCAGAACACCGGGGAGCTGTTTTTT.

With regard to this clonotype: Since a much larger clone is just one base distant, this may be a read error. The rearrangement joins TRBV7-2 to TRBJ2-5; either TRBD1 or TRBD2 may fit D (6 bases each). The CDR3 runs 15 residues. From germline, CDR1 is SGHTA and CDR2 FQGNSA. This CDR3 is CASSLARGQQATQYF. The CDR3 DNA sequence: TGTGCCAGCAGCTTAGCCCGGGGGCAGCAAGCGACCCAGTACTTC.

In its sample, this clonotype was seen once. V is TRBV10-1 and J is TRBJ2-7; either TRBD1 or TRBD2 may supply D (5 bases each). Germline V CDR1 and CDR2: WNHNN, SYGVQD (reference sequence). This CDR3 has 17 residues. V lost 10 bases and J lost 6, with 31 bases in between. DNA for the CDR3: TGCGCCAACCATTCCAAACGGACCAGGGACCTTCTCCCCGAGCAGTACTTC. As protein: CANHSKRTRDLLPEQYF.

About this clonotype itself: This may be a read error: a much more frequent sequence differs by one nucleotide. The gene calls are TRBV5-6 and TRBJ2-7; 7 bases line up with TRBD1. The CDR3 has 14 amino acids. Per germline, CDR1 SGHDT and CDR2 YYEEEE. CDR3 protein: CASSLERGLYERYF. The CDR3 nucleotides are TGTGCCAGCAGCTTGGAAAGGGGGCTATACGAGCGGTACTTC.

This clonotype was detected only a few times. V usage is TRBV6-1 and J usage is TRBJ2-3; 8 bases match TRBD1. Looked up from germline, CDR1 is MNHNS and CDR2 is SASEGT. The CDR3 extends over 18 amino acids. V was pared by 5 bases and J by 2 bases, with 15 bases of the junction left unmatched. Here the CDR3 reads CASSPSRRGRKVTDTQYF. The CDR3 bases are TGTGCCAGCAGTCCCTCTCGCAGGGGGCGAAAAGTCACAGATACGCAGTATTTT.

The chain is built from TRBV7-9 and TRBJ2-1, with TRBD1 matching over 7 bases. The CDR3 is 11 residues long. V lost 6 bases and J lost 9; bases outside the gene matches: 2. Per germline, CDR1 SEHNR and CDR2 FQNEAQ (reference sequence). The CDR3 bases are TGTGCCAGCAGGACAGGGCCTGAGCAGTTCTTC. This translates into CASRTGPEQFF. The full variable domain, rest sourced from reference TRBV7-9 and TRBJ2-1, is DTGVSQNPRHKITKRGQNVTFRCDPISEHNRLYWYRQTLGQGPEFLTYFQNEAQLEKSRLLSDRFSAERPKGSFSTLEIQRTEQGDSAMYLCASRTGPEQFFGPGTRLTVL.

The chain's CDR3 is CSARESLASYEQYF. DNA for the CDR3: TGCAGTGCTAGAGAATCGCTAGCCTCCTACGAGCAGTACTTC. The chain couples TRBV20-1 to TRBJ2-7, with D possibly matching TRBD2 (5 bases). Germline values: CDR1 DFQATT, CDR2 SNEGSKA (reference sequence). The CDR3 sequence is 14 residues long. V lost 0 bases, J lost 0 bases, and 9 bases lay in between.

CDR3 amino acids: CASSDRGRRGYTF. CDR3 in DNA: TGTGCCAGTAGCGACAGGGGCCGAAGGGGCTACACCTTC. The chain links TRBV19 to TRBJ1-2, with 8 positions matching TRBD1. Trimming took 6 bases from V and 8 from J; bases not matched to a gene: 8. Germline lookup yields CDR1 LNHDA and CDR2 SQIVND (reference sequence). This CDR3 has 13 amino acids.

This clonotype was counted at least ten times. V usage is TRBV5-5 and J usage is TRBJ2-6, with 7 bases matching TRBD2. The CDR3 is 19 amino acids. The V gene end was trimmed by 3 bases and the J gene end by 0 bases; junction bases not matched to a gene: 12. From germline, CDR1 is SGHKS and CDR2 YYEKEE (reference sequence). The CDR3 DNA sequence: TGTGCCAGCAGCTCAATGCGGGGGAGCGACAGCTCTGGGGCCAACGTCCTGACTTTC. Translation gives CASSSMRGSDSSGANVLTF.

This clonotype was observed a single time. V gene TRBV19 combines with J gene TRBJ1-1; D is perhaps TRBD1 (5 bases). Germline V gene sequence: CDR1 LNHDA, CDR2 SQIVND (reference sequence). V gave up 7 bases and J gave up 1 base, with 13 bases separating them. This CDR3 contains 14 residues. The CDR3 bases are TGTGCCAGTAAAACTGGACAACCGAACACTGAAGCTTTCTTT. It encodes CASKTGQPNTEAFF.

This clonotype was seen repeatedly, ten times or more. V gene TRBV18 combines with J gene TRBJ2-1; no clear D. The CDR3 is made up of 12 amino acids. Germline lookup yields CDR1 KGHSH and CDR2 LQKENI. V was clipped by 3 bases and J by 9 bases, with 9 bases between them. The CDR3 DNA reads TGTGCCAGCTCACCTCAGACGGGTGAGCAGTTCTTC. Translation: CASSPQTGEQFF.

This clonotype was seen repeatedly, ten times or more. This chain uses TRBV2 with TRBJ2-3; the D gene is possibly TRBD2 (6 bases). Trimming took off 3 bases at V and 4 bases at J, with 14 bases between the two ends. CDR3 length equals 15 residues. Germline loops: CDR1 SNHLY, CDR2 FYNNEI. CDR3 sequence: CASSEAERASDTQYF. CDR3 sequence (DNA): TGTGCCAGCAGTGAGGCCGAGCGGGCCTCAGATACGCAGTATTTT.

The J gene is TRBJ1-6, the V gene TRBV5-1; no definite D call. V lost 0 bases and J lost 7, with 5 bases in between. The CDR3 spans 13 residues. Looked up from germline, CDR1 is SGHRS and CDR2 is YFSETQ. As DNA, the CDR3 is TGCGCCAGCAGCTTGGCTGTGAATTCACCCCTCCACTTT. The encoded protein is CASSLAVNSPLHF.

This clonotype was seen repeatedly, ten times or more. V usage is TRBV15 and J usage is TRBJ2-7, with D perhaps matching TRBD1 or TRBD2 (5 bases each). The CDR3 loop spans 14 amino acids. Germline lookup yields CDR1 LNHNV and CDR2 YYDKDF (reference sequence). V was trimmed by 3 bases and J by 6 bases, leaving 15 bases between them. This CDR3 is CATSSPGAGSEQYF. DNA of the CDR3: TGTGCCACCAGCAGCCCCGGGGCTGGGAGCGAGCAGTACTTC.

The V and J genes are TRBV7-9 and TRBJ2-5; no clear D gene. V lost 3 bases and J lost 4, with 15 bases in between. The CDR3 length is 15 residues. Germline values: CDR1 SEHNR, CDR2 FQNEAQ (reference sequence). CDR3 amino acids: CASSLFGGATETQYF. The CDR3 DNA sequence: TGTGCCAGCAGCTTGTTCGGCGGTGCGACAGAGACCCAGTACTTC. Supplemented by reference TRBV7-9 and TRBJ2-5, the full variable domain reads DTGVSQNPRHKITKRGQNVTFRCDPISEHNRLYWYRQTLGQGPEFLTYFQNEAQLEKSRLLSDRFSAERPKGSFSTLEIQRTEQGDSAMYLCASSLFGGATETQYFGPGTRLLVL.

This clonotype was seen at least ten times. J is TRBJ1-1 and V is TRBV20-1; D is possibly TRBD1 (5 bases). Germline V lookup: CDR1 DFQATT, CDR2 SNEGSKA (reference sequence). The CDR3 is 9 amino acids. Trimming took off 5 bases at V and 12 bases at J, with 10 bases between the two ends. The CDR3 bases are TGCAGTGCTCCCCCAGGGACTTTCTTT. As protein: CSAPPGTFF.

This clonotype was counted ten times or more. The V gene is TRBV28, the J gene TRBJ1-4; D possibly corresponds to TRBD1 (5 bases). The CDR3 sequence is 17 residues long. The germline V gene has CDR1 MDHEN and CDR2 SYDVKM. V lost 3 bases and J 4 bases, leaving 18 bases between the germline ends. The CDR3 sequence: CASSFTAVGRNNEKLFF. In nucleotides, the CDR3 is TGTGCCAGCAGTTTTACCGCGGTGGGGCGGAATAATGAAAAACTGTTTTTT.

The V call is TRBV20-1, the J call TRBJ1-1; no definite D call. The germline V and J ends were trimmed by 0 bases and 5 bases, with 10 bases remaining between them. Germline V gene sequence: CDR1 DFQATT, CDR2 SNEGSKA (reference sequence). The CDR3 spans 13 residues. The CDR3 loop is CSARDPGGTEAFF. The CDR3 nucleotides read TGCAGTGCTAGAGATCCAGGAGGGACTGAAGCTTTCTTT.

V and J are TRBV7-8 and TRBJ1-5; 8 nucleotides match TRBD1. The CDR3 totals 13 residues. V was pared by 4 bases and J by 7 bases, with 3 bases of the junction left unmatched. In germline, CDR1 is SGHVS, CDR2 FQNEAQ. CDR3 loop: CASSSGGGQPQHF. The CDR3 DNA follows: TGTGCCAGCAGCTCAGGGGGCGGCCAGCCCCAGCATTTT.

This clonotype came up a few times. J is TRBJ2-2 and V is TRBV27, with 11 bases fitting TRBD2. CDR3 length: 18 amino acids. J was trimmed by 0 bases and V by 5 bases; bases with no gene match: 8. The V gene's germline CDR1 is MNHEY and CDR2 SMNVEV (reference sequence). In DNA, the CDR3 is TGTGCCAGCAGTCGCCGTCCGGGACTAGCGGCGAACACCGGGGAGCTGTTTTTT. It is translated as CASSRRPGLAANTGELFF.

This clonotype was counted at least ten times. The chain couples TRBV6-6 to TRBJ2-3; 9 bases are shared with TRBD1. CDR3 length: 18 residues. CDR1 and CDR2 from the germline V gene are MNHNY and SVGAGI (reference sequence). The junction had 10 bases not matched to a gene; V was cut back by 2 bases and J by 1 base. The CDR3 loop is CASSYRPPGTGRTDTQYF. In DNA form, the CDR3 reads TGTGCCAGCAGTTACCGCCCCCCAGGGACAGGGCGCACAGATACGCAGTATTTT.

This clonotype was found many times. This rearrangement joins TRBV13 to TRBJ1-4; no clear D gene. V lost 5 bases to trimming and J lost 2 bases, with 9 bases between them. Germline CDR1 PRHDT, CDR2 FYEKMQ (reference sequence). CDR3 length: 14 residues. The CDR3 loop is CASSVDLTNEKLFF. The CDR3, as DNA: TGTGCCAGCAGCGTTGACCTGACTAATGAAAAACTGTTTTTT.

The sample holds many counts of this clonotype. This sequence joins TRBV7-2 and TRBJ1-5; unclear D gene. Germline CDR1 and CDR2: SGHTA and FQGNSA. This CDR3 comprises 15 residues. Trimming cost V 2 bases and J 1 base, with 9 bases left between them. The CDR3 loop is CASSLQDRSNQPQHF. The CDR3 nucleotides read TGTGCCAGCAGCTTACAGGACCGAAGCAATCAGCCCCAGCATTTT.